This T cell receptor (beta chain) stems from a study of PD-1 blockade in classical Hodgkin lymphoma (dated by TCRdb to about 2020). Broadly, across the study: Nivolumab dosing was 3 mg/kg intravenously every 2 weeks, continuing until either disease progression or unacceptable toxicity. The study used CyTOF and TCR beta sequencing to define a peripheral blood immune signature of response to PD-1 blockade in classical Hodgkin lymphoma.

Taken from cysteine to phenylalanine, the CDR3 has 12 residues. The sequence is cut down to CDR3 DNA, 36 bases in frame from base 1. CDR1 and CDR2 were assigned from the germline V gene as MNHNS and SASEGT. V is clipped by 2 bases and J by 7 bases, and the sequence between their germline boundaries is 7 bases long. Overall study results and their limits: The study was limited to a single clinical trial cohort, and causes of repertoire differences, possibly disease activity or prior therapy, remained undefined. Lower diversity was seen in patients whose nivolumab began less than 1 year after ASCT, and these patients were left out of later analyses so that immune reconstitution would not confound the results. A significant rise by C4D1 was seen in CD4+ but not CD8+ TCR diversity (p=0.0027 vs p=0.16), with the rise being most apparent in complete responders (p=0.02). Among trial patients, those achieving complete response had baseline diversity similar to that of newly diagnosed patients, while diversity was significantly lower in partial responders and progressors. Baseline TCR diversity was reported to be lower in newly diagnosed patients than in healthy donors and to be lower still in relapsed/refractory patients.

In light of the paper, this sample's time point label describes: cycle 4 day 1 (C4D1), after 5 to 7 weeks of nivolumab. All trial patients had relapsed after autologous stem cell transplantation, with cohorts A, B and C differing in prior brentuximab vedotin exposure. A total of 56 patients with relapsed/refractory classical Hodgkin lymphoma made up the trial cohort, and each patient's best overall response was complete response, partial response or progressive disease. Trial patients were treated with single-agent nivolumab in the multi-cohort phase II CheckMate 205 trial. Best overall response was determined by an independent review committee according to the 2007 International Working Group response criteria. Trial PBMCs were collected immediately before nivolumab initiation (C1D1) and during therapy at cycle 2 day 1 and cycle 4 day 1. Peripheral blood was collected in 8 mL Vacutainer Cell Preparation Tubes, from which PBMCs were isolated by centrifugation and then cryopreserved.

Genomic DNA was isolated using the Qiagen DNeasy kit from unsorted PBMCs as well as from negatively selected CD4+ and CD8+ fractions. TCR beta CDR3 regions were subjected to amplification by immunoSEQ multiplex PCR with primers that anneal to V and J segments. Amplification bias was minimized using a synthetic immune receptor repertoire, and residual bias was removed computationally after sequencing. The study's processing was this. Repertoire diversity was quantified as the Shannon entropy index using custom Python scripts. Unsorted, CD4+ and CD8+ repertoires were analyzed separately, except in combined analyses where CD4+ and CD8+ sequences were merged in silico. Clonal expansion was defined as a frequency increase of at least 2-fold after treatment compared with C1D1, and clones undetected at baseline were assigned a pseudocount of 0.5. Singleton clones were defined as clones with 0 or 1 copy at C1D1, and non-singleton clones were defined as clones with 2 or more copies. Clones expanded in unsorted samples were annotated as CD4+, CD8+ or unknown by matching protein sequences in sorted samples from the same patient. Wilcoxon tests were applied to paired samples to test diversity changes from C1D1 to C4D1. Drawn from immuneACCESS, this table holds only the in-frame rearrangements with V and J called that TCRdb kept. Clones are partly lost; checked studies trace under half to an unresolved V gene and leave the rest unexplained. V, J and clone size are those of that table, while D and trimming were read from the DNA. Recorded for this sample are approximately 65,000 clones; less than 95% of them occurred a single time. The ten largest clones add up to 10% of the sample.

To note about this clone: Its recognized antigen is unknown. No base quality information exists; no much larger clone differs at one position.

The sequence was collected from a human donor with classical Hodgkin lymphoma. The chain is encoded by TRBV6-1 joined to TRBJ2-3, with the D gene too uncertain to name. This specimen consisted of peripheral blood mononuclear cells (PBMCs), obtained before the fourth cycle of nivolumab. The CDR3 reads as follows: CASSELRNTQYF. The nucleotide sequence reads TGTGCCAGCAGTGAACTTAGAAATACGCAGTATTTT.